Below are 27 T cell receptor beta chains sequenced from a single sample in a study of blood T cell repertoires in COVID-19. Generated by immunoSEQ multiplex PCR, the TCRdb table keeps only in-frame clones and is missing some. The sample contains about 100,000 clones, 80% to 90% of which appear only once. Sequencing used peripheral blood. These receptor sequences come from a middle-aged man with active or convalescent COVID-19.

The chain recombines TRBV27 with TRBJ1-2; 9 nucleotides align to TRBD1. In germline, CDR1 is MNHEY, CDR2 SMNVEV (reference sequence). V lost 0 bases to trimming and J lost 4 bases; unmatched junction nucleotides: 12. The CDR3 sequence is 18 residues long. CDR3 amino acids: CASSLSPPGTGSGYGYTF. The CDR3 nucleotides are TGTGCCAGCAGTTTATCCCCCCCCGGGACAGGGTCGGGCTATGGCTACACCTTC.

V gene TRBV13 combines with J gene TRBJ2-3; TRBD2 aligns across 9 bases. Trimming at V came to 2 bases and at J to 5 bases, leaving 8 bases not matched to a gene. This CDR3 is 16 amino acids long. Germline V gene data show CDR1 as PRHDT and CDR2 as FYEKMQ (reference sequence). The CDR3 region has the DNA TGTGCCAGCAGCTTAAACCCTATACTAGCGGGAGATACGCAGTATTTT. This sequence encodes CASSLNPILAGDTQYF. Combining the CDR3 with reference TRBV13 and TRBJ2-3 gives the whole variable domain AAGVIQSPRHLIKEKRETATLKCYPIPRHDTVYWYQQGPGQDPQFLISFYEKMQSDKGSIPDRFSAQQFSDYHSELNMSSLELGDSALYFCASSLNPILAGDTQYFGPGTRLTVL.

This clone was seen once. V gene TRBV11-2 combines with J gene TRBJ2-1, with 9 bases matching TRBD2. The germline gives CDR1 SGHAT, CDR2 FQNNGV. V gave up 0 bases and J gave up 3 bases; unmatched junction bases: 3. The CDR3 sequence is 16 residues long. CDR3 sequence reads: CASSLELSGSYNEQFF. CDR3 DNA: TGTGCCAGCAGCTTAGAGCTTAGCGGGAGCTACAATGAGCAGTTCTTC.

The chain carries TRBV28 and TRBJ2-1; 8 bases map to TRBD1. Germline V CDR1 and CDR2: MDHEN, SYDVKM. The CDR3 loop spans 17 amino acids. Germline trimming cut 5 bases from V and 0 bases from J; bases unmatched to any gene: 9. This CDR3 reads CASSPGTGRSSYNEQFF. The CDR3 nucleotides are TGTGCCAGCAGTCCCGGGACAGGAAGAAGCTCCTACAATGAGCAGTTCTTC.

The chain joins TRBV7-3 to TRBJ2-2; D might be TRBD2 (7 bases). V was trimmed by 5 bases and J by 8 bases, leaving 21 bases between them. The germline CDR1 and CDR2 sequences are SGHTA and FQGTGA. The length of the CDR3 is 16 residues. The CDR3 spells CASSPGLGGSRGELFF. The CDR3 DNA is TGTGCCAGCAGCCCAGGACTAGGGGGGTCCCGAGGGGAGCTGTTTTTT. Combining the CDR3 with reference TRBV7-3 and TRBJ2-2 gives the whole variable domain GAGVSQTPSNKVTEKGKYVELRCDPISGHTALYWYRQSLGQGPEFLIYFQGTGAADDSGLPNDRFFAVRPEGSVSTLKIQRTERGDSAVYLCASSPGLGGSRGELFFGEGSRLTVL.

The chain links TRBV19 to TRBJ1-5, with D tentatively TRBD1 (6 bases). Trimming removed 10 bases at V and 2 bases at J, with 18 bases between. CDR3 size: 15 residues. Germline V gives CDR1 LNHDA, CDR2 SQIVND (reference sequence). The CDR3 bases are TGTGCCACAGGGAGGGGGATCAATGGCAATCAGCCCCAGCATTTT. Protein product: CATGRGINGNQPQHF.

The chain combines TRBV18 with TRBJ1-1, with 8 nucleotides matching TRBD1. V lost 6 bases and J lost 1; bases outside the gene matches: 13. The CDR3 runs 17 residues. CDR1 and CDR2 from the germline V gene are KGHSH and LQKENI. The CDR3: CASSPQFGTGPNTEAFF. The CDR3 bases are TGTGCCAGCTCCCCCCAATTCGGGACAGGTCCGAACACTGAAGCTTTCTTT.

This chain links TRBV28 with TRBJ1-3; D is unresolved. The CDR3 extends over 16 amino acids. The ends were cut back, 1 base at V and 0 bases at J, with 10 bases in the middle. Germline assignment: CDR1 MDHEN and CDR2 SYDVKM. The CDR3: CASSLFAGSSGNTIYF. The CDR3 bases are TGTGCCAGCAGTTTATTCGCGGGGAGCTCTGGAAACACCATATATTTT.

The genes are TRBV4-1 and TRBJ2-3, with D perhaps TRBD2 (6 bases). Germline CDR1 MGHRA, CDR2 YSYEKL. Trimming shortened V by 0 bases and J by 3 bases, and 10 bases separated the two germline ends. The CDR3 loop spans 15 amino acids. DNA of the CDR3: TGCGCCAGCAGCCAAGATAGGGGACTTACAGATACGCAGTATTTT. It translates to CASSQDRGLTDTQYF.

The chain recombines TRBV4-1 with TRBJ2-7, with 9 bases matching TRBD2. In germline, CDR1 is MGHRA, CDR2 YSYEKL. With V trimmed by 3 bases and J by 1 base, 10 bases remained unmatched. There are 17 residues in the CDR3. DNA for the CDR3: TGCGCCAGCAGCCAGGGGCTAGCGGGACGGCTTTCCTACGAGCAGTACTTC. Translation: CASSQGLAGRLSYEQYF.

In its sample, this clone was seen many times. The rearrangement joins TRBV5-3 to TRBJ2-2; D may be TRBD2 (5 bases). TRBV5-3 is classed as an ORF, of uncertain function. V was cut by 5 bases and J by 6 bases, with 11 bases left in between. The CDR3 length is 13 residues. For the CDR3, the DNA is TGTGCCAGAAGACATACTAGTTCCGGGGAGCTGTTTTTT. This sequence encodes CARRHTSSGELFF.

This chain uses TRBV21-1 with TRBJ2-7; the table calls TRBD1, which could not be checked here. TRBV21-1 is designated a pseudogene. The CDR3 has 16 residues. CDR3 in amino acids: CASSKKGGTVSYEQYF. In DNA, the CDR3 is TGTGCCAGCAGCAAGAAAGGCGGGACAGTCTCCTACGAGCAGTACTTC.

This sequence joins TRBV9 and TRBJ1-5; D may be TRBD1 (5 bases). This CDR3 is built from 14 residues. The germline CDR1 and CDR2 sequences are SGDLS and YYNGEE. With 3 bases removed from V and 9 bases from J, the gap between germline ends came to 16 bases. The CDR3 DNA is TGTGCCAGCAGCGATTCGGGACTCGAGAGGCCCCAGCATTTT. Protein sequence: CASSDSGLERPQHF.

The rearrangement joins TRBV28 to TRBJ1-2; 10 bases map to TRBD1. CDR1 is MDHEN, CDR2 SYDVKM, per germline. This CDR3 has 17 amino acids. V shed 5 bases and J 6 bases; nucleotides not matched to a gene: 15. In DNA, the CDR3 is TGTGCCAGCAGTCCCATCGAGGACAGGGGGGGGCATGATGGCTACACCTTC. Translating it yields CASSPIEDRGGHDGYTF.

V is TRBV20-1 and J is TRBJ1-1; D possibly corresponds to TRBD1 (6 bases). V was clipped by 6 bases and J by 5 bases, with 10 bases between them. CDR3 length: 11 amino acids. In germline, CDR1 is DFQATT, CDR2 SNEGSKA (reference sequence). The CDR3 loop reads CSASGVTEAFF. Written as DNA, the CDR3 is TGCAGTGCCTCAGGGGTTACTGAAGCTTTCTTT.

The chain has TRBV7-2 and TRBJ1-3; tentatively, D is TRBD1 (5 bases). V lost 6 bases to trimming and J lost 2 bases, with 17 bases between them. This CDR3 spans 16 amino acids. The germline CDR1 and CDR2 sequences are SGHTA and FQGNSA. The CDR3 region has the DNA TGTGCCAGCAGTTCACCCCTCAGGGAGGCTGGAAACACCATATATTTT. Encoded protein: CASSSPLREAGNTIYF.

This sequence joins TRBV28 and TRBJ1-1; 8 positions match TRBD1. Trimming took 7 bases from V and 1 from J; bases not matched to a gene: 11. The CDR3 is made up of 16 amino acids. Germline V gene sequence: CDR1 MDHEN, CDR2 SYDVKM. The CDR3 DNA follows: TGTGCCAGCACCAAACCATCGGACAGGGAGAACACTGAAGCTTTCTTT. Translating gives CASTKPSDRENTEAFF.

This clone came up once. This chain joins TRBV2 and TRBJ1-3; maybe TRBD1 (6 bases). V lost 8 bases and J 4 bases, leaving 12 bases between the germline ends. The CDR3 spans 13 residues. From germline, CDR1 is SNHLY and CDR2 FYNNEI. For the CDR3, the DNA is TGTGCCAGCCAAGCGGGGACAGGAAACACCATATATTTT. This translates into CASQAGTGNTIYF.

The V and J genes are TRBV5-1 and TRBJ2-3; D unresolved. Per germline, CDR1 SGHRS and CDR2 YFSETQ. The CDR3 sequence is 13 residues long. Trimming took off 0 bases at V and 2 bases at J, with 4 bases between the two ends. The CDR3 sequence is CASSLGATDTQYF. In nucleotides, the CDR3 is TGCGCCAGCAGCTTGGGGGCCACAGATACGCAGTATTTT.

The gene calls are TRBV10-3 and TRBJ2-5; D unresolved. Germline CDR1 and CDR2: ENHRY and SYGVKD. Trimming removed 11 bases at V and 4 bases at J, with 11 bases between. The CDR3 covers 11 residues. This chain's CDR3 is CASRNLETQYF. CDR3 nucleotide sequence: TGTGCCTCTAGAAATTTAGAGACCCAGTACTTC.

The chain combines TRBV6-5 with TRBJ1-2; 7 nucleotides line up with TRBD1. Germline lookup yields CDR1 MNHEY and CDR2 SVGAGI. J was trimmed by 8 bases and V by 3 bases; bases with no gene match: 6. The CDR3 runs 13 residues. CDR3 coding DNA: TGTGCCAGCAGTTATCTCTCAGGGGGAGGCTACACCTTC. Translated: CASSYLSGGGYTF.

This clone came up once. The V call is TRBV7-9, the J call TRBJ2-7; D is perhaps TRBD2 (5 bases). The V and J ends lost 0 bases and 3 bases respectively, with 9 bases between them. Looked up from germline, CDR1 is SEHNR and CDR2 is FQNEAQ (reference sequence). This CDR3 is built from 14 residues. The CDR3 bases are TGTGCCAGCAGCTTAGCGGGAGAGGTCTACGAGCAGTACTTC. Amino acid sequence: CASSLAGEVYEQYF.

This chain joins TRBV10-3 and TRBJ2-7; TRBD2 aligns across 10 bases. Per the germline V gene, CDR1 is ENHRY and CDR2 is SYGVKD. CDR3 length: 15 residues. The V gene end was trimmed by 6 bases and the J gene end by 0 bases; junction bases not matched to a gene: 5. The CDR3 sequence is CAIRKTSGLSYEQYF. The DNA of the CDR3 is TGTGCCATCAGGAAGACTAGCGGGCTCTCCTACGAGCAGTACTTC.

This chain uses TRBV4-3 with TRBJ2-2; possible D gene TRBD1, 5 bases. This CDR3 contains 15 residues. Germline-derived CDR1 and CDR2 are LGHNA and YSLEER. With 4 bases removed from V and 2 bases from J, the gap between germline ends came to 11 bases. This chain's CDR3 is CASSPFDRNTGELFF. CDR3 DNA sequence: TGCGCCAGCAGCCCGTTTGACAGAAACACCGGGGAGCTGTTTTTT.

This chain links TRBV3-1 (or the pseudogene TRBV3-2) with TRBJ2-5; weak D call: TRBD2 (6 bases). The CDR3 is 13 residues long. Germline CDR1 LGHDT, CDR2 YNNKEL (reference sequence). Trimming removed 10 bases from V and 2 bases from J, with 14 bases in between. The CDR3 nucleotides are TGTGCCAACGGGAGTACAAAACAAGAGACCCAGTACTTC. As protein: CANGSTKQETQYF.

J is TRBJ1-2 and V is TRBV5-4, with D perhaps matching TRBD1 (5 bases). The germline V gene encodes CDR1 SGHNT and CDR2 YYREEE (reference sequence). V was cut by 3 bases and J by 4 bases, with 16 bases left in between. The CDR3 extends over 15 amino acids. The CDR3 loop is CASSSTGGLSYGYTF. The CDR3 DNA follows: TGTGCCAGCAGCTCCACCGGGGGGTTATCCTATGGCTACACCTTC.

The genes are TRBV2 and TRBJ1-5; tentatively, D is TRBD1 (6 bases). CDR1 SNHLY and CDR2 FYNNEI come from the germline V gene. The V and J ends lost 4 bases and 7 bases respectively, with 20 bases between them. This CDR3 has 16 residues. Here the CDR3 reads CASSGGTPRGKQPQHF. The CDR3 region has the DNA TGTGCCAGCAGTGGGGGGACACCTAGAGGTAAACAGCCCCAGCATTTT.